This T cell receptor beta chain was captured by sequencing in a study of cytotoxic CD8 clonotypes in ibrutinib-treated CLL. Study as a whole: Within the patient group, eleven to twelve were relapsed/refractory and roughly 14 treatment-naive, and approximately 17 were IGHV unmutated.

The table came from immunoSEQ multiplex PCR; TCRdb's copy has only in-frame clones and leaves some out. The profile covers about 22,000 clones, with around four fifths appearing a single time and just under 9% taken by the ten largest. The CDR3 has 13 residues. The germline V gene has CDR1 SGHNT and CDR2 YYREEE (reference sequence). V lost 4 bases and J lost 6, with 14 bases in between. This sequence joins TRBV5-4 and TRBJ2-7; D remains unclear. This TCR was sampled from a human donor with chronic lymphocytic leukemia. The material was PBMCs, obtained before ibrutinib treatment. The CDR3 sequence: CASSQNTVLEQYF. The CDR3 DNA sequence: TGTGCCAGCAGCCAAAACACAGTTCTCGAGCAGTACTTC.